The 30 T cell receptor beta chains given below trace back to one sample, sequenced in a study of T cell repertoires in cytomegalovirus infection. The antigens these receptors bind are not known. TCRdb processed the reads anew with MiXCR; each CDR3 protein has one entry. The data show around 500,000 distinct CDR3 sequences, approximately 46% seen once. Material: cultured PBMCs, obtained from culture after CMV antigen stimulation. These receptors were taken from a human donor in good health (CMV status not recorded). Some clones in this sample may be carry-over from other donors' samples.

CDR3 loop: CASSYSRNTEAFF. The CDR3 coding sequence is TGTGCCAGCAGTTACAGCAGGAACACTGAAGCTTTCTTT. The rearrangement links TRBV6-5 to TRBJ1-1; no definite D call. Trimming took 2 bases from V and 1 from J, leaving 5 bases between them. The CDR3 runs to 13 residues. CDR1 is MNHEY and CDR2 is SVGAGI in the germline V gene.

V and J are TRBV19 and TRBJ1-1; TRBD1 matches at 7 bases. The length of the CDR3 is 15 residues. V lost 5 bases to trimming and J lost 5 bases; unmatched junction nucleotides: 11. CDR1 is LNHDA and CDR2 is SQIVND in the germline V gene (reference sequence). CDR3 sequence (DNA): TGTGCCAGTAGTGAATTACAGGGGATTAGGACTGAAGCTTTCTTT. It encodes CASSELQGIRTEAFF. Full variable domain (outside the CDR3, taken from reference TRBV19 and TRBJ1-1): DGGITQSPKYLFRKEGQNVTLSCEQNLNHDAMYWYRQDPGQGLRLIYYSQIVNDFQKGDIAEGYSVSREKKESFPLTVTSAQKNPTAFYLCASSELQGIRTEAFFGQGTRLTVV.

The V and J genes are TRBV10-3 and TRBJ1-1; D uncertain. Germline CDR1 is ENHRY and CDR2 is SYGVKD. V was cut by 7 bases and J by 0 bases, with 9 bases left in between. The CDR3 length is 13 residues. Written as DNA, the CDR3 is TGTGCCATCACCGGAGTGTTGAACACTGAAGCTTTCTTT. As protein: CAITGVLNTEAFF.

This sequence joins TRBV7-8 and TRBJ2-7; 7 bases map to TRBD1. The V gene's germline CDR1 is SGHVS and CDR2 FQNEAQ. The CDR3 has 14 residues. Trimming cost V 5 bases and J 5 bases; bases outside gene matches: 9. The CDR3 reads CASSTLTGKDEQYF. Here the CDR3 DNA reads TGTGCCAGCAGCACCTTGACAGGGAAAGACGAGCAGTACTTC. Full variable domain (outside the CDR3, taken from reference TRBV7-8 and TRBJ2-7): GAGVSQSPRYKVAKRGQDVALRCDPISGHVSLFWYQQALGQGPEFLTYFQNEAQLDKSGLPSDRFFAERPEGSVSTLKIQRTQQEDSAVYLCASSTLTGKDEQYFGPGTRLTVT.

A single count supports this clonotype. V and J are TRBV2 and TRBJ2-2; D might be TRBD1 (5 bases). In germline, CDR1 is SNHLY, CDR2 FYNNEI. The V end lost 3 bases, the J end lost 8 bases, and 10 bases lay between the germline ends. This CDR3 has 13 amino acids. CDR3 loop: CASSDRAMGELFF. CDR3 in DNA: TGTGCCAGCAGTGACAGGGCTATGGGGGAGCTGTTTTTT.

The rearrangement links TRBV5-4 to TRBJ1-4; 7 nucleotides agree with TRBD1. CDR3 length: 14 residues. With 4 bases clipped from V and 10 bases from J, the junction kept 10 bases outside the gene matches. Germline V gene data show CDR1 as SGHNT and CDR2 as YYREEE (reference sequence). The CDR3 region has the DNA TGTGCCAGCAGCCAGGGGACAGAGAAGGGAAAACTGTTTTTT. Amino acid sequence: CASSQGTEKGKLFF.

This chain joins TRBV12-3 or TRBV12-4 and TRBJ2-1, with no clear D. Trimming removed 4 bases at V and 6 bases at J, with 10 bases between. CDR3 length: 13 amino acids. In nucleotides, the CDR3 is TGTGCCAGCAGTTCCCCGAATTTCAATGAGCAGTTCTTC. Its protein is CASSSPNFNEQFF.

The CDR3 region is CASSYLQGTPPNEQFF. The CDR3 DNA follows: TGTGCCAGCAGTTACTTACAGGGCACCCCTCCCAATGAGCAGTTCTTC. The chain recombines TRBV6-2 or TRBV6-3 with TRBJ2-1; D perhaps matches TRBD1 (6 bases). This CDR3 is built from 16 residues. The V gene's germline CDR1 is MNHEY and CDR2 SVGEGT. V lost 1 base, J lost 6 bases, and 16 bases lay in between.

Points on this clonotype: This may be a read error, as it is one base from a much larger clone. The chain employs TRBV28 and TRBJ2-3, with D unclear. Germline V gene data show CDR1 as MDHEN and CDR2 as SYDVKM. Trimming stripped 6 bases from V and 2 bases from J, with 6 bases between. The CDR3 contains 12 residues. This CDR3 reads CASSNNTDTQYF. As DNA, the CDR3 is TGTGCCAGCAGCAACAACACAGATACGCAGTATTTT.

This clonotype was counted ten times or more. Its ends do not fully match the called genes, so a read error is possible. This sequence joins TRBV4-3 and TRBJ1-3, with 7 bases that match TRBD1. In germline, CDR1 is LGHNA, CDR2 YSLEER. The CDR3 runs 13 residues. CDR3 DNA sequence: TGTGCCAGCAGTCGGGACAGTGGAAACACCATATATTTT. Translated, it gives CASSRDSGNTIYF.

The V call is TRBV11-2, the J call TRBJ2-7, with 7 bases that match TRBD1. Germline V gene lookup returns CDR1 SGHAT and CDR2 FQNNGV. The V segment lost 4 bases and the J segment 10 bases; nucleotides outside the gene matches: 4. This CDR3 comprises 11 residues. The CDR3: CASSSGTVQYF. DNA for the CDR3: TGTGCCAGCAGCTCCGGGACAGTACAGTACTTC. Full variable domain (rest looked up from reference TRBV11-2 and TRBJ2-7): EAGVAQSPRYKIIEKRQSVAFWCNPISGHATLYWYQQILGQGPKLLIQFQNNGVVDDSQLPKDRFSAERLKGVDSTLKIQPAKLEDSAVYLCASSSGTVQYFGPGTRLTVT.

This clonotype came up a few times. V usage is TRBV7-2 and J usage is TRBJ2-1; no clear D. Germline V gene sequence: CDR1 SGHTA, CDR2 FQGNSA. Trimming shortened V by 5 bases and J by 7 bases, and 21 bases separated the two germline ends. The length of the CDR3 is 16 residues. The CDR3 region is CASSLTLWLQGNEQFF. CDR3 DNA sequence: TGTGCCAGCAGCCTCACCTTATGGCTCCAAGGGAATGAGCAGTTCTTC.

The chain combines TRBV19 with TRBJ2-7; the D gene could be TRBD1 or TRBD2 (5 bases each). The ends were cut back, 7 bases at V and 3 bases at J, with 19 bases in the middle. The germline gives CDR1 LNHDA, CDR2 SQIVND (reference sequence). The CDR3 spans 15 residues. CDR3 protein: CASTQFGTPGYEQYF. The CDR3 DNA follows: TGTGCCAGTACCCAATTCGGGACGCCCGGCTACGAGCAGTACTTC.

This chain links TRBV4-3 with TRBJ2-7; D possibly corresponds to TRBD1 (7 bases). The CDR3 runs 15 residues. The V gene lost 4 bases and the J gene lost 5 bases, with 18 bases spanning the gap. Per the germline V gene, CDR1 is LGHNA and CDR2 is YSLEER. The CDR3 protein is CASSLGHRGLDEQYF. CDR3 coding DNA: TGCGCCAGCAGCCTCGGCCACAGGGGACTCGACGAGCAGTACTTC.

The chain employs TRBV6-5 and TRBJ2-3, with a weak D call TRBD2 (5 bases). Germline lookup yields CDR1 MNHEY and CDR2 SVGAGI. The CDR3 extends over 13 amino acids. The CDR3: CVSQRTSTDTQYF. As DNA, the CDR3 is TGTGTCTCCCAGCGGACGAGCACAGATACGCAGTATTTT.

The rearrangement joins TRBV11-3 to TRBJ2-1; D is unresolved. This CDR3 is 13 amino acids long. The germline V gene has CDR1 SGHNT and CDR2 YENEEA. The V end lost 2 bases, the J end lost 4 bases, and 6 bases lay between the germline ends. The CDR3 DNA reads as TGTGCCAGCAGCTTAATCGGGTACAATGAGCAGTTCTTC. Its protein is CASSLIGYNEQFF.

In this sample, this clonotype turned up once. This rearrangement joins TRBV19 to TRBJ2-3; 9 bases fit TRBD1. V lost 8 bases, J lost 4 bases, and 7 bases stayed unmatched. Germline V gene data show CDR1 as LNHDA and CDR2 as SQIVND (reference sequence). The CDR3 contains 14 residues. The CDR3 nucleotides read TGTGCCAGTCGAGGACAGGGGTATTCAGATACGCAGTATTTT. This encodes CASRGQGYSDTQYF.

The chain combines TRBV7-3 with TRBJ2-7; D might be TRBD2 (6 bases). The CDR3 contains 13 residues. Germline loops: CDR1 SGHTA, CDR2 FQGTGA. The germline V and J ends were trimmed by 2 bases and 7 bases, with 12 bases remaining between them. CDR3 residues: CASSLEWAGEQYF. The DNA for the CDR3 is TGTGCCAGCAGCTTAGAATGGGCGGGAGAGCAGTACTTC.

Only a few counts were recorded for this clonotype. The chain has TRBV19 and TRBJ2-3; 10 nucleotides agree with TRBD1. Germline V CDR1 and CDR2: LNHDA, SQIVND (reference sequence). The CDR3 is 13 amino acids. V lost 10 bases, J lost 4 bases, and 5 bases stayed unmatched. DNA for the CDR3: TGTGCCACCAGGGACAGGGGCCCAGATACGCAGTATTTT. It is translated as CATRDRGPDTQYF.

The table lists this clonotype with a few counts. This chain connects TRBV11-2 to TRBJ1-2, with D uncertain. The germline CDR1 and CDR2 sequences are SGHAT and FQNNGV. The CDR3 extends over 14 amino acids. V lost 5 bases, J lost 4 bases, and 14 bases lay in between. CDR3 nucleotide sequence: TGTGCCAGCAGCCCAGACGCCAGTCCCTATGGCTACACCTTC. Translation: CASSPDASPYGYTF. The variable domain in full, completed from reference TRBV11-2 and TRBJ1-2, reads EAGVAQSPRYKIIEKRQSVAFWCNPISGHATLYWYQQILGQGPKLLIQFQNNGVVDDSQLPKDRFSAERLKGVDSTLKIQPAKLEDSAVYLCASSPDASPYGYTFGSGTRLTVV.

The chain carries TRBV19 and TRBJ2-7; D is possibly TRBD1 (6 bases). CDR3 length: 12 residues. The ends were cut back, 5 bases at V and 4 bases at J, with 9 bases in the middle. Germline CDR1 is LNHDA and CDR2 is SQIVND (reference sequence). CDR3 sequence reads: CASSHTGYEQYF. Written as DNA, the CDR3 is TGTGCCAGTAGTCATACAGGGTACGAGCAGTACTTC.

The J gene is TRBJ1-2, the V gene TRBV6-2 or TRBV6-3; tentatively, D is TRBD1 (6 bases). Between the trimmed V and J ends, which lost 5 bases and 8 bases, there was a span of 15 bases. The CDR3 totals 13 residues. Germline CDR1 and CDR2: MNHEY and SVGEGT. The CDR3 DNA reads as TGTGCCAGCAGTCTTCGGGGGGCTAAGGGCTACACCTTC. This sequence encodes CASSLRGAKGYTF.

V is TRBV20-1 and J is TRBJ2-3; D may match TRBD1 or TRBD2 (5 bases each). There are 15 residues in the CDR3. V dropped 5 bases and J dropped 2 bases, with 17 bases sitting between them. Germline V CDR1 and CDR2: DFQATT, SNEGSKA (reference sequence). Here the CDR3 reads CSASPAGTVTDTQYF. The CDR3 DNA is TGCAGTGCTTCGCCGGCCGGGACCGTCACAGATACGCAGTATTTT.

V and J are TRBV2 and TRBJ2-1, with 11 positions matching TRBD1. This CDR3 has 16 amino acids. The trim removed 4 bases at V and 5 bases at J, leaving 7 bases unmatched. CDR1 SNHLY and CDR2 FYNNEI come from the germline V gene. In DNA form, the CDR3 reads TGTGCCAGCAGTGGTCCGGGACAGGGGGTTAACAATGAGCAGTTCTTC. Protein: CASSGPGQGVNNEQFF.

V and J are TRBV7-2 and TRBJ2-3; D is possibly TRBD2 (5 bases). The CDR3 runs to 13 residues. Germline V gives CDR1 SGHTA, CDR2 FQGNSA. V was cut by 8 bases and J by 2 bases, with 11 bases left in between. The CDR3 is CASGLAPTDTQYF. DNA for the CDR3: TGTGCCAGCGGGCTAGCCCCCACAGATACGCAGTATTTT.

The CDR3 is CASSPSQGVYEKLFF. CDR3 bases: TGTGCCAGCAGCCCTTCACAGGGAGTATATGAAAAACTGTTTTTT. The chain couples TRBV7-6 to TRBJ1-4; D is possibly TRBD1 (6 bases). The germline CDR1 and CDR2 sequences are SGHVS and FNYEAQ. Trimming took 5 bases from V and 6 from J, leaving 16 bases between them. CDR3 size: 15 residues.

The chain joins TRBV7-2 to TRBJ1-2, with unresolved D. Germline CDR1 is SGHTA and CDR2 is FQGNSA. The CDR3 contains 14 residues. The V end was cut by 1 base, the J end by 4 bases, with 10 bases between. CDR3 bases: TGTGCCAGCAGCTTAGGATCTCTGAGCTATGGCTACACCTTC. Its translation is CASSLGSLSYGYTF.

This chain links TRBV6-5 with TRBJ1-1; 9 bases are shared with TRBD1. This CDR3 contains 16 residues. Germline V gene data show CDR1 as MNHEY and CDR2 as SVGAGI. The ends lost 1 base at V and 3 bases at J; junction bases unmatched: 6. CDR3 residues: CASSYYNRGLDTEAFF. In DNA, the CDR3 is TGTGCCAGCAGTTACTACAACAGGGGGCTTGACACTGAAGCTTTCTTT.

CDR3 residues: CSVEDRAETWNEQFF. For the CDR3, the DNA is TGCAGCGTTGAAGATCGGGCTGAAACGTGGAATGAGCAGTTCTTC. The genes are TRBV29-1 and TRBJ2-1; no firm D call. V lost 0 bases and J 7 bases, leaving 16 bases between the germline ends. This CDR3 is built from 15 residues. Germline V lookup: CDR1 SQVTM, CDR2 ANQGSEA.

To note about this clonotype: A junction boundary mismatches the germline segment, possibly from a read error. CDR3 nucleotide sequence: TGCAGTGGTAGACGCAACCCCGACCTCCACTTT. This translates into CSGRRNPDLHF. The gene calls are TRBV20-1 and TRBJ1-6, with D unclear. This CDR3 has 11 amino acids. CDR1 and CDR2 (germline): DFQATT, SNEGSKA (reference sequence).